This is a list of T cell receptor beta chains from one sample in a study of Graves' ophthalmopathy and Graves' hyperthyroidism. TCRdb ran MiXCR on the multiplex PCR reads and lists one entry per CDR3 protein. The profile covers about 370,000 distinct CDR3 sequences, with around 16% appearing a single time and 1.6% taken by the ten largest. The sequenced material came from peripheral blood. Every receptor here comes from a woman younger than 35 with Graves' ophthalmopathy. Each CDR3 is given with its conserved first and last residue. A D gene is named only where the DNA matches it firmly. Size values are once, few and many counts, or a class for expanded clones, and some rows have none.

j_call: TRBJ1-1
d_call: -
v_call: TRBV27
clone_size: many
cdr3_aa: CASTSLGAGVFMNTEAFF
cdr3_nt: TGTGCCAGCACCAGTTTAGGGGCAGGGGTCTTCATGAACACTGAAGCTTTCTTT

j_call: TRBJ1-5
d_call: -
v_call: TRBV12-3/TRBV12-4
clone_size: many
cdr3_aa: CASSPGDIGNQPQHF
cdr3_nt: TGTGCCAGCAGTCCAGGAGACATCGGCAATCAGCCCCAGCATTTT

j_call: TRBJ1-6
d_call: -
v_call: TRBV6-5
clone_size: many
cdr3_aa: CASSYFSRDTYNSPLHF
cdr3_nt: TGTGCCAGCAGTTACTTCTCCCGGGACACCTATAATTCACCCCTCCACTTT

j_call: TRBJ1-5
d_call: TRBD1
v_call: TRBV11-2
clone_size: many
cdr3_aa: CASSLGTGQGNQPQHF
cdr3_nt: TGTGCCAGCAGCTTAGGTACCGGACAGGGCAATCAGCCCCAGCATTTT

j_call: TRBJ1-5
d_call: TRBD1
v_call: TRBV19
clone_size: many
cdr3_aa: CASSLRGFPYQPQHF
cdr3_nt: TGTGCCAGTAGTCTCAGGGGGTTTCCGTATCAGCCCCAGCATTTT

j_call: TRBJ1-5
d_call: -
v_call: TRBV6-2/TRBV6-3
clone_size: many
cdr3_aa: CASSYGVQPQHF
cdr3_nt: TGTGCCAGCAGTTACGGGGTTCAGCCCCAGCATTTT

j_call: TRBJ2-3
d_call: -
v_call: TRBV27
clone_size: many
cdr3_aa: CASSTRQTSTDTQYF
cdr3_nt: TGTGCCAGCAGTACCCGCCAAACTAGCACAGATACGCAGTATTTT

j_call: TRBJ2-5
d_call: -
v_call: TRBV5-5
clone_size: many
cdr3_aa: CASSSMTVETQYF
cdr3_nt: TGTGCCAGCAGCTCGATGACCGTAGAGACCCAGTACTTC

j_call: TRBJ1-5
d_call: TRBD1
v_call: TRBV11-2
clone_size: many
cdr3_aa: CASSPEGGQGSVNQPQHF
cdr3_nt: TGTGCCAGCAGCCCCGAAGGGGGACAGGGGTCCGTAAATCAGCCCCAGCATTTT

j_call: TRBJ1-2
d_call: -
v_call: TRBV4-2
clone_size: -
cdr3_aa: CASSQEGGRREGGGYTF
cdr3_nt: TGTGCCAGCAGCCAAGAGGGGGGTCGCCGGGAGGGAGGGGGCTACACCTTC

j_call: TRBJ2-7
d_call: TRBD1
v_call: TRBV12-3/TRBV12-4
clone_size: many
cdr3_aa: CASTYGTGGARTNEQYF
cdr3_nt: TGTGCCAGCACCTACGGGACAGGGGGCGCGAGGACCAACGAGCAGTACTTC

j_call: TRBJ2-5
d_call: -
v_call: TRBV27
clone_size: -
cdr3_aa: CASSQSGTAGETQYF
cdr3_nt: TGTGCCAGCAGTCAATCCGGGACAGCGGGAGAGACCCAGTACTTC

j_call: TRBJ1-2
d_call: -
v_call: TRBV7-2
clone_size: many
cdr3_aa: CASSLEASSNYGYTF
cdr3_nt: TGTGCCAGCAGCTTAGAGGCCAGCTCTAACTATGGCTACACCTTC

j_call: TRBJ1-1
d_call: -
v_call: TRBV12-3/TRBV12-4
clone_size: many
cdr3_aa: CASSFRAGMYGEAFF
cdr3_nt: TGTGCCAGCAGTTTCAGGGCAGGGATGTATGGTGAAGCTTTCTTT

j_call: TRBJ2-7
d_call: TRBD2
v_call: TRBV20-1
clone_size: many
cdr3_aa: CSAFSSGRAAEQYF
cdr3_nt: TGCAGTGCCTTTTCTAGCGGGAGGGCCGCCGAGCAGTACTTC

j_call: TRBJ2-4
d_call: -
v_call: TRBV12-5
clone_size: -
cdr3_aa: CASGSSGTYIQYF
cdr3_nt: TGTGCTAGTGGTTCCTCCGGGACTTACATTCAGTACTTC

j_call: TRBJ1-2
d_call: -
v_call: TRBV12-3/TRBV12-4
clone_size: many
cdr3_aa: CASSPTSGGYTF
cdr3_nt: TGTGCCAGCAGTCCAACCAGTGGAGGCTACACCTTC

j_call: TRBJ2-5
d_call: TRBD2
v_call: TRBV7-8
clone_size: -
cdr3_aa: CASSLPLTSDRKGETQYF
cdr3_nt: TGTGCCAGCAGCTTACCCTTGACTAGCGACCGTAAAGGAGAGACCCAGTACTTC

j_call: TRBJ2-5
d_call: TRBD1
v_call: TRBV28
clone_size: many
cdr3_aa: CASSLDWETGPGDDPLETQYF
cdr3_nt: TGTGCCAGCAGTTTGGATTGGGAGACAGGGCCGGGCGACGATCCGTTGGAGACCCAGTACTTC

j_call: TRBJ2-7
d_call: TRBD1
v_call: TRBV24-1
clone_size: many
cdr3_aa: CATSDGQGTSYEQYF
cdr3_nt: TGTGCCACCAGTGACGGACAGGGGACCTCCTACGAGCAGTACTTC

j_call: TRBJ2-7
d_call: TRBD1
v_call: TRBV27
clone_size: -
cdr3_aa: CASSLSGQGASFSYEQYF
cdr3_nt: TGTGCCAGCAGTTTATCGGGACAGGGGGCCTCCTTCTCCTACGAGCAGTACTTC

j_call: TRBJ1-5
d_call: -
v_call: TRBV7-2
clone_size: many
cdr3_aa: CASSFRQNQPQHF
cdr3_nt: TGTGCCAGCAGCTTCCGACAGAATCAGCCCCAGCATTTT

j_call: TRBJ1-1
d_call: -
v_call: TRBV6-5
clone_size: many
cdr3_aa: CASSFRGSEAFF
cdr3_nt: TGTGCCAGCAGCTTCAGGGGCTCTGAAGCTTTCTTT

j_call: TRBJ1-6
d_call: -
v_call: TRBV27
clone_size: many
cdr3_aa: CASTFTPTLNSPLHF
cdr3_nt: TGTGCCAGCACCTTTACACCGACCCTGAATTCACCCCTCCACTTT

j_call: TRBJ2-5
d_call: -
v_call: TRBV2
clone_size: many
cdr3_aa: CASSDGAYQETQYF
cdr3_nt: TGTGCCAGCAGTGACGGGGCCTACCAAGAGACCCAGTACTTC

j_call: TRBJ2-5
d_call: TRBD2
v_call: TRBV29-1
clone_size: few
cdr3_aa: CSVREGETQYF
cdr3_nt: TGCAGCGTTCGGGAGGGGGAGACCCAGTACTTC

j_call: TRBJ1-1
d_call: -
v_call: TRBV14
clone_size: many
cdr3_aa: CASSPWGPTEAFF
cdr3_nt: TGTGCCAGCAGCCCCTGGGGGCCTACTGAAGCTTTCTTT

j_call: TRBJ2-5
d_call: -
v_call: TRBV6-1
clone_size: many
cdr3_aa: CASTTVGRRGGLTQYF
cdr3_nt: TGTGCCAGCACCACGGTGGGGCGGCGGGGCGGCCTGACCCAGTACTTC

j_call: TRBJ1-5
d_call: -
v_call: TRBV7-2
clone_size: many
cdr3_aa: CASSLALGINQPQHF
cdr3_nt: TGTGCCAGCAGCTTAGCGCTGGGTATCAATCAGCCCCAGCATTTT

j_call: TRBJ2-7
d_call: -
v_call: TRBV6-5
clone_size: -
cdr3_aa: CASSYDLDYEQYF
cdr3_nt: TGTGCCAGCAGTTATGACCTCGACTACGAGCAGTACTTC

j_call: TRBJ1-1
d_call: TRBD1
v_call: TRBV7-3
clone_size: many
cdr3_aa: CASSITGGGQNTEAFF
cdr3_nt: TGTGCCAGCAGCATCACAGGGGGAGGGCAGAACACTGAAGCTTTCTTT

j_call: TRBJ2-5
d_call: -
v_call: TRBV5-6
clone_size: many
cdr3_aa: CASSLTSKETQYF
cdr3_nt: TGTGCCAGCAGCTTGACTAGCAAGGAGACCCAGTACTTC

j_call: TRBJ1-1
d_call: -
v_call: TRBV28
clone_size: many
cdr3_aa: CASSLYGEGYTEAFF
cdr3_nt: TGTGCCAGCAGTTTATACGGAGAGGGATACACTGAAGCTTTCTTT

j_call: TRBJ2-2
d_call: -
v_call: TRBV27
clone_size: many
cdr3_aa: CASSLRPGLMNTGELFF
cdr3_nt: TGTGCCAGCAGTTTAAGGCCGGGACTCATGAACACCGGGGAGCTGTTTTTT

j_call: TRBJ2-7
d_call: -
v_call: TRBV7-2
clone_size: once
cdr3_aa: CASSLAGAGLWEQYF
cdr3_nt: TGTGCCAGCAGCTTAGCAGGTGCAGGTCTGTGGGAGCAGTACTTC

j_call: TRBJ2-5
d_call: -
v_call: TRBV6-1
clone_size: -
cdr3_aa: CAISERTEETQYF
cdr3_nt: TGTGCCATCAGTGAAAGGACAGAAGAGACCCAGTACTTC

j_call: TRBJ2-7
d_call: -
v_call: TRBV4-1
clone_size: many
cdr3_aa: CASSQLGAVGAYEQYF
cdr3_nt: TGCGCCAGCAGCCAATTAGGGGCGGTCGGGGCCTACGAGCAGTACTTC

j_call: TRBJ1-1
d_call: TRBD1
v_call: TRBV5-6
clone_size: many
cdr3_aa: CASSPRDRGFAAAFF
cdr3_nt: TGTGCCAGCAGCCCCCGGGACAGGGGATTTGCTGCAGCTTTCTTT

j_call: TRBJ2-7
d_call: -
v_call: TRBV15
clone_size: -
cdr3_aa: CATSRGQVPSYEQYF
cdr3_nt: TGTGCCACCAGCAGAGGACAGGTGCCATCCTACGAGCAGTACTTC

j_call: TRBJ1-2
d_call: -
v_call: TRBV6-5
clone_size: many
cdr3_aa: CASRRTASSNYGYTF
cdr3_nt: TGTGCCAGCAGGAGGACCGCCTCAAGTAACTATGGCTACACCTTC

j_call: TRBJ2-5
d_call: TRBD1
v_call: TRBV7-9
clone_size: many
cdr3_aa: CASSLDTGGTLSETQYF
cdr3_nt: TGTGCCAGCAGCTTAGATACAGGGGGTACCCTCTCGGAGACCCAGTACTTC

j_call: TRBJ2-7
d_call: -
v_call: TRBV7-2
clone_size: -
cdr3_aa: CASSLMGTSYEQYF
cdr3_nt: TGTGCCAGCAGCTTAATGGGTACCTCCTACGAGCAGTACTTC

j_call: TRBJ1-1
d_call: -
v_call: TRBV18
clone_size: many
cdr3_aa: CASSPLGAGENTEAFF
cdr3_nt: TGTGCCAGCTCACCACTGGGAGCAGGTGAGAACACTGAAGCTTTCTTT

j_call: TRBJ1-2
d_call: -
v_call: TRBV28
clone_size: -
cdr3_aa: CASRAGNGDGYTF
cdr3_nt: TGTGCCAGCAGAGCAGGGAACGGAGATGGCTACACCTTC

j_call: TRBJ1-3
d_call: -
v_call: TRBV9
clone_size: many
cdr3_aa: CASSPQGHSGNTIYF
cdr3_nt: TGTGCCAGCAGCCCCCAAGGACACTCTGGAAACACCATATATTTT

j_call: TRBJ2-7
d_call: -
v_call: TRBV6-5
clone_size: -
cdr3_aa: CASSYGAYYEQYF
cdr3_nt: TGTGCCAGCAGTTACGGGGCTTACTACGAGCAGTACTTC

j_call: TRBJ2-5
d_call: TRBD2
v_call: TRBV12-3/TRBV12-4
clone_size: -
cdr3_aa: CATTSGSETQYF
cdr3_nt: TGTGCCACGACTAGCGGGTCGGAGACCCAGTACTTC

j_call: TRBJ1-1
d_call: -
v_call: TRBV7-9
clone_size: many
cdr3_aa: CASSSTKSFTEAFF
cdr3_nt: TGTGCCAGCAGCTCTACCAAGTCATTTACTGAAGCTTTCTTT

j_call: TRBJ1-2
d_call: TRBD1
v_call: TRBV28
clone_size: many
cdr3_aa: CASNPPRTGRYGYTF
cdr3_nt: TGTGCCAGCAACCCACCCCGGACAGGGAGATATGGCTACACCTTC

j_call: TRBJ2-7
d_call: TRBD2
v_call: TRBV28
clone_size: -
cdr3_aa: CASRTGTSGAYEQYF
cdr3_nt: TGTGCCAGCAGAACCGGGACTAGCGGGGCCTACGAGCAGTACTTC

j_call: TRBJ2-7
d_call: -
v_call: TRBV28
clone_size: many
cdr3_aa: CASSRQLGTYEQYF
cdr3_nt: TGTGCCAGCAGTAGGCAGTTGGGTACCTACGAGCAGTACTTC

j_call: TRBJ1-6
d_call: -
v_call: TRBV28
clone_size: many
cdr3_aa: CASMGGLHNSPLHF
cdr3_nt: TGTGCCAGCATGGGGGGGTTACATAATTCACCCCTCCACTTT

j_call: TRBJ1-5
d_call: -
v_call: TRBV15
clone_size: many
cdr3_aa: CATSRRINQPQHF
cdr3_nt: TGTGCCACCAGCCGACGGATCAATCAGCCCCAGCATTTT

j_call: TRBJ1-1
d_call: -
v_call: TRBV14
clone_size: -
cdr3_aa: CASSQWPLLNTEAFF
cdr3_nt: TGTGCCAGCAGCCAGTGGCCCCTATTGAACACTGAAGCTTTCTTT

j_call: TRBJ1-1
d_call: -
v_call: TRBV12-3/TRBV12-4
clone_size: many
cdr3_aa: CASRAGLNTEAFF
cdr3_nt: TGTGCCAGCAGGGCCGGGCTGAACACTGAAGCTTTCTTT